This is a list of T cell receptor beta chains from one sample in a study of blood T cell repertoires in COVID-19. TCRdb's table, derived via immunoSEQ multiplex PCR, lists solely in-frame clones and lacks some. The sample lists a few hundred thousand clones, 70% to 90% occurring once. The material sequenced was peripheral blood. The origin of the receptors is a woman aged 55-69 years with COVID-19, enrolled during active disease. CDR3s leave out the opening cysteine and the closing phenylalanine or tryptophan.

length | J | V | CDR3
13 | TRBJ1-3 | TRBV10-2 | ASSESMGLGNTIY
15 | TRBJ1-5 | TRBV4-2 | ASSQEGRGYSNQPQH
12 | TRBJ1-6 | TRBV3-1/TRBV3-2 | ASSPTAGDSPLH
12 | TRBJ2-3 | TRBV4-1 | ASSPPGGTDTQY
14 | TRBJ2-1 | TRBV6-2/TRBV6-3 | ASSPWGSGGLNEQF
13 | TRBJ1-2 | TRBV28 | ASRPGTSAGYGYT
17 | TRBJ1-5 | TRBV7-9 | ASSLGPGQGAIGNQPQH
13 | TRBJ2-3 | TRBV6-5 | AASSQSGGLNTQY
11 | TRBJ2-3 | TRBV29-1 | SVGRARGDTQY
12 | TRBJ1-5 | TRBV5-5 | ASSFGGGGQPQH
12 | TRBJ1-4 | TRBV5-1 | ASSFGSYNEKLF
15 | TRBJ1-2 | TRBV21-1 | ASSSKGKGTGYYGYT
13 | TRBJ1-6 | TRBV21-1 | ASAGQGPNLSPLH
13 | TRBJ1-2 | TRBV30 | AWSVEDSHFYGYT
12 | TRBJ2-7 | TRBV7-2 | ASSPTSGGYEQY
13 | TRBJ1-3 | TRBV14 | ASSPFLTSGNTIY
13 | TRBJ1-4 | TRBV5-1 | ASSLGDRDNEKLF
14 | TRBJ1-3 | TRBV5-6 | ASIYTRGGSGNTIY
11 | TRBJ2-1 | TRBV24-1 | ATSDFWGTEQF
13 | TRBJ2-5 | TRBV9 | ASSVGGGVWETQY
16 | TRBJ2-3 | TRBV9 | ASSVEVLAGGPWDTQY
13 | TRBJ1-1 | TRBV12-5 | ASGRDLNMNTEAF
14 | TRBJ2-3 | TRBV3-1/TRBV3-2 | ASSQGSGSFTDTQY
14 | TRBJ2-1 | TRBV7-7 | ASSPGGLAVYNEQF
15 | TRBJ2-7 | TRBV7-2 | ASSLKRGPAPSYEQY
11 | TRBJ2-3 | TRBV7-9 | ASSFQGTDTQY
12 | TRBJ1-1 | TRBV6-5 | ASSRDRGGTEAF
13 | TRBJ2-2 | TRBV7-3 | ASSSGGGPRGELF
15 | TRBJ2-2 | TRBV5-6 | ASSPGPGQGVTGELF
12 | TRBJ2-5 | TRBV7-8 | ASSLASGFQTQY
13 | TRBJ2-7 | TRBV4-3 | ASSQDLGQAYEQY
11 | TRBJ1-2 | TRBV12-3/TRBV12-4 | ASRGQGGYGYT
12 | TRBJ1-2 | TRBV11-3 | ASSLDPRDYGYT
14 | TRBJ1-2 | TRBV7-2 | ASSLAPTSLYYGYT
11 | TRBJ2-7 | TRBV6-5 | ASRQGSSYEQY
13 | TRBJ2-2 | TRBV18 | ASSQSRQGAGELF
15 | TRBJ2-3 | TRBV19 | ASSASGGGGLMNTQY
13 | TRBJ1-5 | TRBV4-3 | ASSPWEGPNQPQH
13 | TRBJ2-4 | TRBV6-6 | ASRSPGRDKNIQY
11 | TRBJ2-3 | TRBV4-3 | ASSQASVDTQY
12 | TRBJ1-1 | TRBV5-1 | ASSVTSSATEAF
13 | TRBJ2-3 | TRBV11-3 | ASSSRERGTDTQY
13 | TRBJ2-7 | TRBV2 | ASSEEAVGTYEQY
16 | TRBJ2-1 | TRBV7-2 | ASSLGSWGRGLGDEQF
12 | TRBJ1-4 | TRBV11-2 | ASSFGQENEKLF
11 | TRBJ2-7 | TRBV6-5 | ASNRDRGYEQY
15 | TRBJ1-2 | TRBV19 | ASSPAYNSGGFYGYT
14 | TRBJ2-6 | TRBV7-3 | ASSPHSGAGANVLT
13 | TRBJ2-7 | TRBV5-1 | ASSGGPGVIYEQY
18 | TRBJ1-5 | TRBV21-1 | ASSKATDRKNGNCNQPQH
10 | TRBJ2-7 | TRBV19 | ASSSLQGLVY
12 | TRBJ1-4 | TRBV5-1 | ASSLALGGEKLF
14 | TRBJ2-7 | TRBV27 | ASSLLPGQGVYEQY
13 | TRBJ2-2 | TRBV7-6 | ASSLNMGRNGELF
13 | TRBJ1-3 | TRBV28 | ASSLFTGTGNTIY